The present TCR beta chain was sequenced within a study of blood T cell repertoires in COVID-19. Whole-study context: Spain, Italy and the United States supplied samples that represented acute and convalescent COVID-19. The cDNA or gDNA used as material had been derived from T cells, B-cell-depleted T cells, or PBMCs.

The germline V and J ends were trimmed by 0 bases and 2 bases, with 12 bases remaining between them. The CDR3 contains 16 residues. Per germline, CDR1 SGHDT and CDR2 YYEEEE. In the original analysis: Amplification with reference gene primers provided the estimates of nucleated cell counts. The assay was immunoSEQ multiplex PCR, and TCRdb's table has in-frame clones only and misses some. V and J calls plus clone size are reproduced from that table; the DNA served to infer D and trimming. Of fewer than 100,000 clones listed, 65% to 90% are singletons. What was sequenced was peripheral blood. The gene calls are TRBV5-6 and TRBJ2-1; possible D gene TRBD2, 6 bases. The receptor's source is a man aged 55 to 70 with acute or convalescent COVID-19. CDR3 loop: CASSLVLAGPYNEQFF. The CDR3 DNA follows: TGTGCCAGCAGCTTGGTTCTCGCGGGGCCCTACAATGAGCAGTTCTTC.